The present entry profiles one TCR beta chain with its context. The data were obtained in a study of cytomegalovirus exposure and HLA in healthy donors. With 60 Vbeta and 13 Jbeta primers, the PCR was carried out. Profiling relied on immunoSEQ multiplex PCR, and the TCRdb table lists in-frame clones only, not all of them. The table lists some 40,000 clones. Sequencing was carried out using PBMCs. This sequence originates from a male donor in good health and CMV-seronegative.

CDR3 loop: CASSIAGGETQYF. The DNA of the CDR3 is TGTGCCAGTAGTATTGCAGGGGGAGAGACCCAGTACTTC. This chain connects TRBV19 to TRBJ2-5; TRBD1 matches at 7 bases. The junction had 2 bases not matched to a gene; V was cut back by 3 bases and J by 4 bases. Germline loops: CDR1 LNHDA, CDR2 SQIVND (reference sequence). The CDR3 runs 13 residues.